Many counts were recorded for the clone carrying this T cell receptor (beta chain). Via MiXCR, TCRdb re-called the 5' RACE reads, giving one row per CDR3 protein. Of 170,000 or so distinct CDR3 sequences listed, roughly 6.2% are singletons. Trimming took 5 bases from V and 6 from J, leaving 13 bases between them. The CDR3 sequence is 14 residues long. Germline V gene sequence: CDR1 SEHNR, CDR2 FQNEAQ (reference sequence). This sample was taken from a study of T cells after yellow fever vaccination. Sequences were derived from CD4+ T cells sorted from PBMCs, sampled on the day of the first yellow fever vaccination. This clonotype originated in a man aged 18 to 35 who received the YFV17D yellow fever vaccine. The rearrangement uses TRBV7-9 and TRBJ2-2; perhaps D is TRBD1 or TRBD2 (5 bases each). The CDR3 region is CASSPGTSAGELFF. The CDR3 region has the DNA TGTGCCAGCAGCCCCGGGACCTCGGCCGGGGAGCTGTTTTTT.